This is a list of T cell receptor beta chains from one sample in a study of blood T cell repertoires in COVID-19. Sequencing was performed with immunoSEQ multiplex PCR; in TCRdb, only in-frame clones are kept and a portion is missing. The sample consists of approximately 160,000 clones, roughly nine tenths of them appearing once. Material for sequencing was peripheral blood. Source of these receptors: a man aged 55 to 70 with active or convalescent COVID-19. Both conserved end residues are part of each CDR3. Fields, in order: CDR3 DNA, CDR3 protein, clone size, V gene, J gene, D gene. A D gene is named only where the DNA matches it firmly. Some rows mark clone size as missing; the rest say once, few, many or name a class of expanded clone.

cdr3_nt: TGTGCCAGCAGTTACTCCGGGTTCACTGAAGCTTTCTTT
cdr3_aa: CASSYSGFTEAFF
clone_size: .
v_call: TRBV6-5
j_call: TRBJ1-1
d_call: .

cdr3_nt: TGTGCCAGCAGCCCCCATAGGACAGGCGGAGAGCAGTACTTC
cdr3_aa: CASSPHRTGGEQYF
clone_size: once
v_call: TRBV3-1/TRBV3-2
j_call: TRBJ2-7
d_call: TRBD1

cdr3_nt: TGTGCCAGCTCACCAGACCAGGGAAACTATGGCTACACCTTC
cdr3_aa: CASSPDQGNYGYTF
clone_size: .
v_call: TRBV18
j_call: TRBJ1-2
d_call: .

cdr3_nt: TGTGCCAGCAGTCCAGGGACAGGGGATCACTATGGCTACACCTTC
cdr3_aa: CASSPGTGDHYGYTF
clone_size: few
v_call: TRBV6-5
j_call: TRBJ1-2
d_call: TRBD1

cdr3_nt: TGTGCCAGCAGTGTGCTGGCAGGAAAGAACACTGAAGCTTTCTTT
cdr3_aa: CASSVLAGKNTEAFF
clone_size: .
v_call: TRBV6-4
j_call: TRBJ1-1
d_call: .

cdr3_nt: TGTGCCAGCTCAGAGGACAGCTCCTATGGCTACACCTTC
cdr3_aa: CASSEDSSYGYTF
clone_size: .
v_call: TRBV18
j_call: TRBJ1-2
d_call: .

cdr3_nt: TGTGCCAGCAGCCCTAGACAGACCTATGGCTACACCTTC
cdr3_aa: CASSPRQTYGYTF
clone_size: .
v_call: TRBV11-2
j_call: TRBJ1-2
d_call: .

cdr3_nt: TGCAGCGTTACCGGACAGGTTCCAGATACGCAGTATTTT
cdr3_aa: CSVTGQVPDTQYF
clone_size: .
v_call: TRBV29-1
j_call: TRBJ2-3
d_call: TRBD1

cdr3_nt: TGTGCCAGCAACAGGCCGAACACCGGGGAGCTGTTTTTT
cdr3_aa: CASNRPNTGELFF
clone_size: few
v_call: TRBV6-5
j_call: TRBJ2-2
d_call: .

cdr3_nt: TGTGCCAGCGGCAAAGTCGCCGGGACAGGGGGTAATTCACCCCTCCACTTT
cdr3_aa: CASGKVAGTGGNSPLHF
clone_size: .
v_call: TRBV27
j_call: TRBJ1-6
d_call: TRBD1

cdr3_nt: TGTGCCAGCTCTAAGGACAGCTACTATGGCTACACCTTC
cdr3_aa: CASSKDSYYGYTF
clone_size: .
v_call: TRBV18
j_call: TRBJ1-2
d_call: .

cdr3_nt: TGTGCCAGCAGTCGAGGCGGTTTTAATCAGCCCCAGCATTTT
cdr3_aa: CASSRGGFNQPQHF
clone_size: .
v_call: TRBV2
j_call: TRBJ1-5
d_call: .

cdr3_nt: TGTGCCAGCAGCCGGATCTACAGGGGAAACGGAAACACCATATATTTT
cdr3_aa: CASSRIYRGNGNTIYF
clone_size: .
v_call: TRBV7-9
j_call: TRBJ1-3
d_call: TRBD1

cdr3_nt: TGCAGTGCTAGGGACAGTGCTGAAGCTTTCTTT
cdr3_aa: CSARDSAEAFF
clone_size: .
v_call: TRBV20-1
j_call: TRBJ1-1
d_call: .

cdr3_nt: TGCAGCGTAGGATATGATTTTATTGTCCTGGGGGCCGACGGCTACACCTTC
cdr3_aa: CSVGYDFIVLGADGYTF
clone_size: .
v_call: TRBV29-1
j_call: TRBJ1-2
d_call: .

cdr3_nt: TGTGCCAGTAGTCCCGACAGGGGGCTGGCCACAGATACGCAGTATTTT
cdr3_aa: CASSPDRGLATDTQYF
clone_size: .
v_call: TRBV19
j_call: TRBJ2-3
d_call: TRBD1

cdr3_nt: TGTGCCAGCAGGTCAGGGCAGGGGCTTGATACGCAGTATTTT
cdr3_aa: CASRSGQGLDTQYF
clone_size: .
v_call: TRBV7-9
j_call: TRBJ2-3
d_call: .